These 21 T cell receptor beta chains were all obtained from the same sample, sequenced in a study of blood T cells in healthy people across ages. Together with a sample-barcoded 5' primer, a J-beta primer mix was included in a second PCR lasting roughly 6 to 12 cycles. MiXCR, run by TCRdb on the 5' RACE reads, gives a single entry per CDR3 protein. The sample lists around 600,000 distinct CDR3 sequences, 45% to 55% occurring once. Sequenced: blood. The receptors derive from an elderly man in good health.

Note on this clonotype: A much more abundant neighbour one base away suggests this may be a read error. The rearrangement uses TRBV4-1 and TRBJ2-1; D gene uncertain. Matching the DNA end better, TRBJ2-7 makes the J call doubtful. Germline V gene data show CDR1 as MGHRA and CDR2 as YSYEKL. This CDR3 is 15 amino acids long. The CDR3 DNA sequence: TGCGCCAGCAGCAACAGCCAAAGCTCCTACAATGAGCAGTACTTC. The encoded protein is CASSNSQSSYNEQYF.

This sequence joins TRBV11-2 and TRBJ2-1; the match to TRBD2 covers 7 bases. V trimming: 4 bases; J trimming: 4 bases; junction bases outside the gene matches: 13. In germline, CDR1 is SGHAT, CDR2 FQNNGV. The CDR3 has 17 amino acids. The CDR3 sequence is CASSSRSGQRDYNEQFF. The CDR3 coding sequence is TGTGCCAGCAGCTCCAGGTCGGGGCAGCGGGATTACAATGAGCAGTTCTTC. The full variable domain, in which reference TRBV11-2 and TRBJ2-1 provide the parts outside the CDR3, is EAGVAQSPRYKIIEKRQSVAFWCNPISGHATLYWYQQILGQGPKLLIQFQNNGVVDDSQLPKDRFSAERLKGVDSTLKIQPAKLEDSAVYLCASSSRSGQRDYNEQFFGPGTRLTVL.

This rearrangement joins TRBV27 to TRBJ2-3; D gene uncertain. CDR1 and CDR2 from the germline V gene are MNHEY and SMNVEV (reference sequence). The CDR3 is 15 residues long. The germline V and J ends were trimmed by 1 base and 2 bases, with 10 bases remaining between them. The CDR3 coding sequence is TGTGCCAGCAGTTTATTGGGCGTCCCCACAGATACGCAGTATTTT. Translation: CASSLLGVPTDTQYF.

This sequence joins TRBV9 and TRBJ2-7; TRBD2 matches at 14 bases. The J call may be in error: the DNA end matches TRBJ2-5 better. CDR1 SGDLS and CDR2 YYNGEE come from the germline V gene. The CDR3 loop spans 18 amino acids. The CDR3 protein is CASSDRLAGGPGQETQYF. The CDR3 DNA follows: TGTGCCAGCAGCGACCGACTAGCGGGAGGGCCGGGGCAAGAGACCCAGTACTTC.

CDR3 amino acids: CSARDGLRGHLGQFF. The CDR3 bases are TGCAGTGCTAGAGATGGGCTTCGGGGCCATCTGGGGCAGTTCTTC. V gene TRBV20-1 combines with J gene TRBJ2-1; D is possibly TRBD1 or TRBD2 (5 bases each). The length of the CDR3 is 15 residues. Germline V gene data show CDR1 as DFQATT and CDR2 as SNEGSKA (reference sequence). Trimming took off 0 bases at V and 12 bases at J, with 21 bases between the two ends.

This clonotype was seen more than once but under ten times. One base away lies a much larger clone, so this may be a sequencing read error. The genes are TRBV7-3 and TRBJ1-1, with a weak D call TRBD1 (5 bases). The CDR3 runs 13 residues. Germline CDR1 and CDR2: SGHTA and FQGTGA. The CDR3 DNA sequence: TGTGCCGGCAGCTTCAGGGTCAACACTGAAGCTTTCTTT. Its translation is CAGSFRVNTEAFF.

V usage is TRBV4-3 and J usage is TRBJ2-3; no definite D call. V was cut by 0 bases and J by 5 bases, with 6 bases left in between. The CDR3 sequence is 13 residues long. Per germline, CDR1 LGHNA and CDR2 YSLEER. CDR3 in DNA: TGCGCCAGCAGCCAAGAATTTCGAGATACGCAGTATTTT. This sequence encodes CASSQEFRDTQYF.

The chain joins TRBV29-1 to TRBJ2-3, with D possibly called TRBD1 or TRBD2 (5 bases each). V gave up 6 bases and J gave up 6 bases, with 19 bases separating them. There are 14 residues in the CDR3. In germline, CDR1 is SQVTM, CDR2 ANQGSEA. The CDR3 DNA is TGCAGCGTGGGGAGTGGGGGACGGGGCGATACGCAGTATTTT. Amino acid sequence: CSVGSGGRGDTQYF.

This clonotype was seen repeatedly, ten times or more. The genes are TRBV6-6 and TRBJ1-5, with a possible D match to TRBD1 (6 bases). V lost 3 bases and J 2 bases, leaving 14 bases between the germline ends. The CDR3 consists of 16 residues. From germline, CDR1 is MNHNY and CDR2 SVGAGI (reference sequence). The CDR3 loop reads CASSYGDNLGNQPQHF. CDR3 bases: TGTGCCAGCAGTTATGGGGACAATCTCGGCAATCAGCCCCAGCATTTT.

This chain joins TRBV7-2 and TRBJ2-7; 10 bases are a match to TRBD1. The CDR3 has 16 amino acids. Trimming at V came to 4 bases and at J to 3 bases, leaving 9 bases not matched to a gene. Germline V gene data show CDR1 as SGHTA and CDR2 as FQGNSA. The CDR3 bases are TGTGCCAGCAGCTATACCGGGACAGGGGCCAGCTACGAGCAGTACTTC. It is translated as CASSYTGTGASYEQYF.

The chain combines TRBV20-1 with TRBJ2-5; the D gene is possibly TRBD2 (6 bases). V dropped 1 base and J dropped 1 base, with 16 bases sitting between them. CDR3 length: 16 amino acids. Germline assignment: CDR1 DFQATT and CDR2 SNEGSKA (reference sequence). The CDR3 coding sequence is TGCAGTGCTAGAGTGAGGCCGGGACTCTTCCAAGAGACCCAGTACTTC. It specifies CSARVRPGLFQETQYF.

The chain uses TRBV7-2 and TRBJ2-7; 10 bases line up with TRBD2. CDR1 is SGHTA, CDR2 FQGNSA, per germline. V shed 1 base, J shed 7 bases, and the junction held 13 bases outside the gene matches. The CDR3 sequence is 17 residues long. CDR3 loop: CASSLGASGSPYNEQYF. Written as DNA, the CDR3 is TGTGCCAGCAGCTTAGGGGCTAGCGGGAGTCCCTACAATGAGCAGTACTTC.

The V call is TRBV20-1, the J call TRBJ2-1, with D maybe TRBD1 (6 bases). Germline V gene sequence: CDR1 DFQATT, CDR2 SNEGSKA (reference sequence). V was pared by 6 bases and J by 3 bases, with 12 bases between. This CDR3 has 13 amino acids. The CDR3 sequence is CSARRDNYNEQFF. CDR3 sequence (DNA): TGCAGTGCCCGCCGGGACAACTACAATGAGCAGTTCTTC.

This clonotype has ten or more counts. CDR3 loop: CATRGTSGIHSYNEQFF. The DNA of the CDR3 is TGTGCCACCCGCGGGACTAGCGGGATCCACTCCTACAATGAGCAGTTCTTC. The chain combines TRBV6-6 with TRBJ2-1; TRBD2 agrees at 13 bases. Germline V gene sequence: CDR1 MNHNY, CDR2 SVGAGI (reference sequence). Trimming cost V 10 bases and J 0 bases; bases outside gene matches: 9. The CDR3 is 17 amino acids.

The gene calls are TRBV12-3 or TRBV12-4 and TRBJ2-7; D possibly uses TRBD1 or TRBD2 (5 bases each). The length of the CDR3 is 14 residues. V was clipped by 6 bases and J by 7 bases, with 19 bases between them. The CDR3 DNA sequence: TGTGCCAGCAGGCCTATGGGACCCTACAATGAGCAGTACTTC. Residues: CASRPMGPYNEQYF.

The table lists this clonotype with a few counts. This rearrangement joins TRBV5-1 to TRBJ1-2, with D perhaps matching TRBD1 (5 bases). The germline gives CDR1 SGHRS, CDR2 YFSETQ. The CDR3 has 14 amino acids. V was trimmed by 1 base and J by 2 bases, leaving 9 bases between them. The CDR3 DNA is TGCGCCAGCAGCTTGCGGGGGGAGAACTATGGCTACACCTTC. Protein: CASSLRGENYGYTF.

The gene calls are TRBV12-3 or TRBV12-4 and TRBJ2-7; weak D call: TRBD1 (6 bases). Trimming removed 5 bases from V and 3 bases from J, with 14 bases in between. The CDR3 has 14 amino acids. The CDR3 here is CASSPRDKYYEQYF. Here the CDR3 DNA reads TGTGCCAGCAGTCCAAGGGACAAATACTACGAGCAGTACTTC.

This clonotype was counted a few times. The V and J genes are TRBV6-5 and TRBJ2-4; no definite D call. Germline CDR1 MNHEY, CDR2 SVGAGI. This CDR3 spans 16 amino acids. V lost 0 bases to trimming and J lost 0 bases, with 9 bases between them. In DNA, the CDR3 is TGTGCCAGCAGTTACTCAGACAAGTTAGCCAAAAACATTCAGTACTTC. Its protein is CASSYSDKLAKNIQYF.

The rearrangement links TRBV20-1 to TRBJ2-7, with D tentatively TRBD1 (5 bases). The DNA end lines up better with TRBJ2-5; the J call may be wrong. The CDR3 loop spans 14 amino acids. Germline V gene sequence: CDR1 DFQATT, CDR2 SNEGSKA (reference sequence). The chain's CDR3 is CSANNRGTSETQYF. The CDR3 coding sequence is TGCAGTGCTAATAATAGGGGTACTTCAGAGACCCAGTACTTC.

The chain uses TRBV12-3 or TRBV12-4 and TRBJ2-3, with 12 nucleotides matching TRBD2. The CDR3 covers 15 residues. The V and J ends lost 7 bases and 3 bases, in that order; junction bases with no gene match: 5. The CDR3 nucleotides are TGTGCCAGCACCCCGGGACTAGCGGGTACAGATACGCAGTATTTT. It codes for CASTPGLAGTDTQYF.

This clonotype was seen repeatedly, ten times or more. J is TRBJ2-7 and V is TRBV27; unclear D gene. Trimming took off 5 bases at V and 7 bases at J, with 12 bases between the two ends. Germline assignment: CDR1 MNHEY and CDR2 SMNVEV (reference sequence). CDR3 length: 12 amino acids. The CDR3 loop reads CASSLRFGEQYF. CDR3 in DNA: TGTGCCAGCAGTCTCCGATTTGGTGAGCAGTACTTC.